This T cell receptor (beta chain) stems from a study of blood T cell repertoires in COVID-19. Study-wide background: Samples of COVID-19 (acute and convalescent) were obtained from the United States, Italy and Spain. The cDNA or gDNA used as material had been derived from T cells, B-cell-depleted T cells, or PBMCs.

The V gene's germline CDR1 is SGHTA and CDR2 FQGNSA. V lost 5 bases and J lost 5; bases outside the gene matches: 5. The CDR3 is 15 residues long. Assay used: immunoSEQ multiplex PCR; TCRdb lists only in-frame clones, some missing. The profile shows over 120,000 clones, roughly 82% of them singletons. The receptor's source is a man in his 60s with active or convalescent COVID-19. The chain has TRBV7-2 and TRBJ2-3, with 12 bases identical to TRBD2. Sequencing input: peripheral blood. Here the CDR3 reads CASSRTSGGKDTQYF. The CDR3 DNA reads as TGTGCCAGCAGCAGAACTAGCGGGGGGAAAGATACGCAGTATTTT.